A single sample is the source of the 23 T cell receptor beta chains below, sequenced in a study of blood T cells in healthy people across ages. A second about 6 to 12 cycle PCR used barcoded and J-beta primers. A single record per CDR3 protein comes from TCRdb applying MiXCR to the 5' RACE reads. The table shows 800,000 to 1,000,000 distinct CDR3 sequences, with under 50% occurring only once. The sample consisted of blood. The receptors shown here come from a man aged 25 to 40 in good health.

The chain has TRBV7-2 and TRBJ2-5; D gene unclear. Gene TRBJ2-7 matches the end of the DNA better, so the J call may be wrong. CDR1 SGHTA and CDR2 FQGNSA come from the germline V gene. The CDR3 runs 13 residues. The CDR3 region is CASSPDGFDEQYF. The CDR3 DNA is TGTGCCAGCAGCCCGGACGGCTTCGACGAGCAGTACTTC.

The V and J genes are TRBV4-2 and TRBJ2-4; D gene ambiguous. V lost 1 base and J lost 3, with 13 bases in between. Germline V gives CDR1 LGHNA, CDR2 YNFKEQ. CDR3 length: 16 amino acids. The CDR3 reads CASSQVAGPDKNIQYF. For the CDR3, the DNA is TGTGCCAGCAGCCAAGTTGCCGGCCCCGACAAAAACATTCAGTACTTC.

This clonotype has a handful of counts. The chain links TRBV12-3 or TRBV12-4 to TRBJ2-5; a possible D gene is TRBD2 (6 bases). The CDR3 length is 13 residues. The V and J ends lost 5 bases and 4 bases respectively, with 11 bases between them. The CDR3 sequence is CASSRDWGETQYF. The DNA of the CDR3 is TGTGCCAGCAGTCGGGACTGGGGAGAGACCCAGTACTTC.

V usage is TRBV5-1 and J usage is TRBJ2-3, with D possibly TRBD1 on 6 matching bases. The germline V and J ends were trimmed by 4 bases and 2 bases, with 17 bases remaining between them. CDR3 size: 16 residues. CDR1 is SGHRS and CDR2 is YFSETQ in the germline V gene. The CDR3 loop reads CASSPLPGDLTDTQYF. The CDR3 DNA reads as TGCGCCAGCAGCCCCCTGCCAGGGGACCTCACAGATACGCAGTATTTT. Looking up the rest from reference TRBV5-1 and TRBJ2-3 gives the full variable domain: KAGVTQTPRYLIKTRGQQVTLSCSPISGHRSVSWYQQTPGQGLQFLFEYFSETQRNKGNFPGRFSGRQFSNSRSEMNVSTLELGDSALYLCASSPLPGDLTDTQYFGPGTRLTVL.

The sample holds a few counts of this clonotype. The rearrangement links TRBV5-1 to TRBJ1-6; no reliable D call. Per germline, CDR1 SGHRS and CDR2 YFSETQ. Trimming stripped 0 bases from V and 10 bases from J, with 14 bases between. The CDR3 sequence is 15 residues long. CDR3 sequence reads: CASSLESGIGSPLHF. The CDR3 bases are TGCGCCAGCAGCTTGGAGTCGGGAATCGGATCACCCCTCCACTTT.

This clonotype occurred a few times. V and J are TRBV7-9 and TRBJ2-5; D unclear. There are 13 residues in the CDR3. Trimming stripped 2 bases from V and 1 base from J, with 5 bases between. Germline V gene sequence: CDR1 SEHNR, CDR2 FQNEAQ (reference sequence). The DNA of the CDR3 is TGTGCCAGCAGCTTACACACCCAAGAGACCCAGTACTTC. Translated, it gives CASSLHTQETQYF. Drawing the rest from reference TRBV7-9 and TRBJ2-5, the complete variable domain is DTGVSQNPRHKITKRGQNVTFRCDPISEHNRLYWYRQTLGQGPEFLTYFQNEAQLEKSRLLSDRFSAERPKGSFSTLEIQRTEQGDSAMYLCASSLHTQETQYFGPGTRLLVL.

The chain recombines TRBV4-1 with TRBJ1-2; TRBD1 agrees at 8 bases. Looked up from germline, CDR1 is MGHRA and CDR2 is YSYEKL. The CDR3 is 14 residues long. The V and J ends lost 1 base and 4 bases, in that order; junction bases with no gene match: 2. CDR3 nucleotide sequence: TGCGCCAGCAGCCAAGGACAGGGGATCTATGGCTACACCTTC. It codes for CASSQGQGIYGYTF.

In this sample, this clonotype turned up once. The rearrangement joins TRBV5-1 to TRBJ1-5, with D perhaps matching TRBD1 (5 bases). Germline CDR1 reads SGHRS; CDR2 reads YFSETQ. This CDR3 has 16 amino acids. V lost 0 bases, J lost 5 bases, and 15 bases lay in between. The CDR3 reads CASSLDGRRGDQPQHF. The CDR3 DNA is TGCGCCAGCAGCTTGGACGGGAGGAGGGGAGATCAGCCCCAGCATTTT.

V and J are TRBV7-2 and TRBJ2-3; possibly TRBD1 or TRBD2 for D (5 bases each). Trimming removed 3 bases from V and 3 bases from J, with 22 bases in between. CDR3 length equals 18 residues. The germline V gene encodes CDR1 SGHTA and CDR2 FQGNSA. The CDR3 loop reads CASSFRDPLLSGTDTQYF. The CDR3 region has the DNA TGTGCCAGCAGCTTCCGGGACCCCCTCCTATCCGGGACAGATACGCAGTATTTT.

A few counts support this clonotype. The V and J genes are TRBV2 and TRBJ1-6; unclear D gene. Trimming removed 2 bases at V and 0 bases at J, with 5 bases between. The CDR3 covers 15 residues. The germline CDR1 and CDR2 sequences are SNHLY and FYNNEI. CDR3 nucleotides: TGTGCCAGCAGTGAATCCAGCTCCTATAATTCACCCCTCCACTTT. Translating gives CASSESSSYNSPLHF.

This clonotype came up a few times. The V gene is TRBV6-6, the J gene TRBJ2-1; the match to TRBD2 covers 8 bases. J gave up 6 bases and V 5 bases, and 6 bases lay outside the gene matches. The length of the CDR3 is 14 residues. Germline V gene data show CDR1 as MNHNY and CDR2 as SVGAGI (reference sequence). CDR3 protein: CASSLGTSSNEQFF. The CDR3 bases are TGTGCCAGCAGTCTCGGGACTAGTAGCAATGAGCAGTTCTTC.

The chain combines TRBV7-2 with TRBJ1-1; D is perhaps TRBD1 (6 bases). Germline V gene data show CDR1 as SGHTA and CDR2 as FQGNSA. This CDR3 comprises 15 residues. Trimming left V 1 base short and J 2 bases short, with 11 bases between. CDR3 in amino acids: CASSLEFRGNTEAFF. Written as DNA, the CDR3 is TGTGCCAGCAGCTTAGAGTTCAGGGGAAACACTGAAGCTTTCTTT.

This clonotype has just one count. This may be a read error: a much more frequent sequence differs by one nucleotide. The CDR3 sequence is CANSPGTVQPEAFF. The CDR3 bases are TGTGCCAACAGTCCTGGGACGGTCCAGCCTGAAGCTTTCTTT. The chain joins TRBV12-3 or TRBV12-4 to TRBJ1-1, with a tentative D call TRBD1 (5 bases). The CDR3 extends over 14 amino acids.

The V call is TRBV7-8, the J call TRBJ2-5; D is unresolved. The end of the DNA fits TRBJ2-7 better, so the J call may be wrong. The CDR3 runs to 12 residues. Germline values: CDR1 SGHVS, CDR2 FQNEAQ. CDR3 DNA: TGTGCCAGCAGCTTAGGAGATGACGAGCAGTACTTC. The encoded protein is CASSLGDDEQYF.

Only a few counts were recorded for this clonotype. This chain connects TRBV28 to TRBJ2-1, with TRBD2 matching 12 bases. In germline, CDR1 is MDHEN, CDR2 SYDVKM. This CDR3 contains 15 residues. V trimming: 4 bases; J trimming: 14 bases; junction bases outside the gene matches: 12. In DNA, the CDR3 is TGTGCCAGCAGTTCTAGCGGGGGGGTATTCTTCAAGGAGTTCTTC. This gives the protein CASSSSGGVFFKEFF.

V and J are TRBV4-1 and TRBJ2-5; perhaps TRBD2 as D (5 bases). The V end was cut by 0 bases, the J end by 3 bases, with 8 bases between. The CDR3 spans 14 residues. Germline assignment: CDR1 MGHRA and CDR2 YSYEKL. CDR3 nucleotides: TGCGCCAGCAGCCAAGAACGGGGTAAAGAGACCCAGTACTTC. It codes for CASSQERGKETQYF.

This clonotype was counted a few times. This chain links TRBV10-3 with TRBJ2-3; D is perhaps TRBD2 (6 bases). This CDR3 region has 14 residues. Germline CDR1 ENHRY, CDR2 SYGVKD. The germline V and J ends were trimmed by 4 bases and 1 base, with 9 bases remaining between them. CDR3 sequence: CAISVSGGTDTQYF. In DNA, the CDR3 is TGTGCCATCAGTGTATCGGGGGGCACAGATACGCAGTATTTT.

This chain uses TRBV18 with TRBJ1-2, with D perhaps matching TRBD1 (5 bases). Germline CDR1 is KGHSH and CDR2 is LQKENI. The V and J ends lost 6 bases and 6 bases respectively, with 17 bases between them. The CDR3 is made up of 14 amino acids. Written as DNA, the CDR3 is TGTGCCAGCTCCCGGGACGTTTGGAGGGATGGCTACACCTTC. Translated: CASSRDVWRDGYTF.

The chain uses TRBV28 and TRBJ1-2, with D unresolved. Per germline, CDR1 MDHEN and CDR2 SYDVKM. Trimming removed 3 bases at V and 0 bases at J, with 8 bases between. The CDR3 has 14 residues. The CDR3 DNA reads TGTGCCAGCAGTTTTTCCGGGTCTAACTATGGCTACACCTTC. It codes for CASSFSGSNYGYTF.

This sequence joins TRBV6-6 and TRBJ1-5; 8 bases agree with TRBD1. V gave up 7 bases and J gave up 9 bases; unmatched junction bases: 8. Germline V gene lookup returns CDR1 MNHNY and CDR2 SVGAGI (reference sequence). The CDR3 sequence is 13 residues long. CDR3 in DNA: TGTGCCAGCACCGACAGGGGATCTTTGCCCCAGCATTTT. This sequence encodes CASTDRGSLPQHF.

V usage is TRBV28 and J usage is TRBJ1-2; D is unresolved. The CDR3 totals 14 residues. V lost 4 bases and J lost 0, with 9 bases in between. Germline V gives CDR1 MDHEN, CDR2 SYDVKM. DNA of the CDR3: TGTGCCAGCAGTTCCGGGGTTCCTAACTATGGCTACACCTTC. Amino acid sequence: CASSSGVPNYGYTF.

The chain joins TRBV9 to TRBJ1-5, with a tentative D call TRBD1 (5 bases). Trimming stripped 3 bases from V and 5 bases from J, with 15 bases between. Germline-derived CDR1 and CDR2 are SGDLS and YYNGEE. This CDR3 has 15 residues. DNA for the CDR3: TGTGCCAGCAGCGGGGACGGGTTGGGTGATCAGCCCCAGCATTTT. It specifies CASSGDGLGDQPQHF.

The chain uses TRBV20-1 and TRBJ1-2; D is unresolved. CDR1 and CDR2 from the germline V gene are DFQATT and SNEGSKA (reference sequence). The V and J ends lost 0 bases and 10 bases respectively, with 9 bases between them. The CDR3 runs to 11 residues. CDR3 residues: CSARDPTVYTF. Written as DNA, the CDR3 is TGCAGTGCTAGAGATCCCACTGTCTACACCTTC.